The 24 T cell receptor beta chains below all came from one sample that was sequenced in a study of Ad26.COV2.S vaccination and SARS-CoV-2 variants. Treatment reported: some 20 received Ad26.COV2.S at low or high dose, single or two shots; several received placebo; per-sample allocation not given. Sampling occurred on day 63 after the first vaccine or placebo injection. Here immunoSEQ multiplex PCR was the method, and the copy in TCRdb shows in-frame clones only, minus some. The sample holds a few hundred thousand clones; about 80% are singletons and the top ten take 7.4%. Sequenced here: peripheral blood, sampled in a trial of Ad26.COV2.S vaccine versus placebo. These receptors came from a person between 18 and 59 years old who received the Ad26.COV2.S COVID-19 vaccine or a placebo.

This rearrangement joins TRBV27 to TRBJ1-2; D is undetermined. The CDR3 is made up of 20 amino acids. The germline CDR1 and CDR2 sequences are MNHEY and SMNVEV (reference sequence). Trimming took off 8 bases at V and 4 bases at J, with 35 bases between the two ends. The DNA of the CDR3 is TGTGCCAGCTCCTCGACCCGGGTGAAAACACCCTCCGGGTATGGCTATGGCTACACCTTC. Translated: CASSSTRVKTPSGYGYGYTF.

This clone was observed a handful of times. The chain recombines TRBV5-4 with TRBJ2-7; either TRBD1 or TRBD2 may supply D (5 bases each). V was pared by 4 bases and J by 0 bases, with 8 bases between. This CDR3 comprises 13 residues. Germline values: CDR1 SGHNT, CDR2 YYREEE (reference sequence). The CDR3 sequence: CASSRDHSYEQYF. CDR3 coding DNA: TGTGCCAGCAGCCGGGACCACTCCTACGAGCAGTACTTC.

The gene calls are TRBV6-6 and TRBJ2-3; no clear D. Trimming pared 5 bases from V and 9 bases from J, leaving 12 bases between. The CDR3 is 12 residues long. Looked up from germline, CDR1 is MNHNY and CDR2 is SVGAGI (reference sequence). Here the CDR3 reads CASSPGPITQYF. The CDR3 DNA reads as TGTGCCAGCAGTCCGGGCCCTATCACGCAGTATTTT.

The rearrangement joins TRBV30 to TRBJ1-5, with D possibly TRBD1 on 6 matching bases. This CDR3 comprises 13 residues. Germline lookup yields CDR1 GTSNPN and CDR2 SVGIG (reference sequence). Trimming left V 6 bases short and J 1 base short, with 10 bases between. CDR3 amino acids: CACNTGSNQPQHF. The CDR3 bases are TGTGCCTGTAATACAGGGAGCAATCAGCCCCAGCATTTT.

The chain combines TRBV4-1 with TRBJ1-1; D might be TRBD1 (6 bases). Trimming cost V 4 bases and J 5 bases, with 17 bases left between them. Germline V lookup: CDR1 MGHRA, CDR2 YSYEKL. The CDR3 length is 15 residues. The CDR3 DNA reads as TGCGCCAGCAGCCGAGACTACAGGGTGGGGACTGAAGCTTTCTTT. This translates into CASSRDYRVGTEAFF.

This clone was observed once. Here the CDR3 reads CASSNGLMGYYGYTF. In nucleotides, the CDR3 is TGTGCCAGTAGTAACGGACTTATGGGATACTATGGCTACACCTTC. The rearrangement joins TRBV19 to TRBJ1-2, with D hard to call. V lost 4 bases to trimming and J lost 3 bases, with 15 bases between them. The CDR3 contains 15 residues. Germline assignment: CDR1 LNHDA and CDR2 SQIVND (reference sequence).

This clone has more than one count but fewer than ten. Written as DNA, the CDR3 is TGCGCCAGTTCAGACAGTCTGGGAGGAAACACCATATATTTT. Protein sequence: CASSDSLGGNTIYF. J is TRBJ1-3 and V is TRBV10-2; maybe TRBD1 (5 bases). This CDR3 is 14 amino acids long. Germline V CDR1 and CDR2: WSHSY, SAAADI. V was cut by 9 bases and J by 4 bases, with 16 bases left in between.

This rearrangement joins TRBV9 to TRBJ2-2; no definite D call. With 0 bases removed from V and 1 base from J, the gap between germline ends came to 7 bases. This CDR3 is 15 amino acids long. Per germline, CDR1 SGDLS and CDR2 YYNGEE. In DNA form, the CDR3 reads TGTGCCAGCAGCGTAGATGGCAGGAACACCGGGGAGCTGTTTTTT. Protein sequence: CASSVDGRNTGELFF.

This chain uses TRBV6-2 or TRBV6-3 with TRBJ2-5, with D possibly being TRBD1 or TRBD2 (5 bases each). The CDR3 is made up of 14 amino acids. The germline V and J ends were trimmed by 6 bases and 0 bases, with 11 bases remaining between them. Per germline, CDR1 MNHEY and CDR2 SVGEGT. The CDR3 loop is CASSRPGHQETQYF. Here the CDR3 DNA reads TGTGCCAGCAGCCGCCCGGGACACCAAGAGACCCAGTACTTC.

This sequence joins TRBV7-3 and TRBJ2-4; tentative D call: TRBD1 (5 bases). The CDR3 is 16 amino acids. CDR1 is SGHTA, CDR2 FQGTGA, per germline. Trimming removed 5 bases from V and 0 bases from J, with 14 bases in between. CDR3 sequence: CASSPQGLLAKNIQYF. The CDR3 nucleotides are TGTGCCAGCAGCCCCCAGGGTCTACTAGCCAAAAACATTCAGTACTTC.

The gene calls are TRBV4-1 and TRBJ2-3, with D unresolved. CDR3 length: 14 residues. Trimming cost V 2 bases and J 2 bases, with 8 bases left between them. Per the germline V gene, CDR1 is MGHRA and CDR2 is YSYEKL. For the CDR3, the DNA is TGCGCCAGCAGCCAACTACCTCCCACAGATACGCAGTATTTT. It translates to CASSQLPPTDTQYF.

The rearrangement links TRBV21-1 to TRBJ2-7; TRBD1 is the table's D call and was not checked against the DNA. TRBV21-1 is recorded as a pseudogene. The CDR3 totals 14 residues. The CDR3 DNA sequence: TGTGCCAGCAGCCCCCGGACAGGGCCCCACGAGCAGTACTTC. Amino acids: CASSPRTGPHEQYF.

Of note for this clone: Other DNA sequences in the same sample also yield this CDR3. The chain links TRBV5-5 to TRBJ2-7; D is possibly TRBD1 (6 bases). The CDR3 runs to 12 residues. Germline V gene sequence: CDR1 SGHKS, CDR2 YYEKEE (reference sequence). Trimming cost V 4 bases and J 4 bases, with 9 bases left between them. The CDR3 DNA follows: TGTGCCAGCAGCCTACAGGGTTACGAGCAGTACTTC. Protein: CASSLQGYEQYF.

The V and J genes are TRBV5-8 and TRBJ2-5; tentatively, D is TRBD2 (6 bases). Germline V gives CDR1 SGHTS, CDR2 YDEGEE. CDR3 length: 15 amino acids. The V gene lost 7 bases and the J gene lost 0 bases, with 16 bases spanning the gap. CDR3 coding DNA: TGTGCCAGCCGTCCGGGGGACCCTGACCAAGAGACCCAGTACTTC. This gives the protein CASRPGDPDQETQYF.

The chain employs TRBV11-3 and TRBJ1-3; D is perhaps TRBD1 (5 bases). The CDR3 sequence is 19 residues long. Looked up from germline, CDR1 is SGHNT and CDR2 is YENEEA. V lost 0 bases, J lost 0 bases, and 18 bases lay in between. The CDR3, as DNA: TGTGCCAGCAGCTTAGAAGGGACCTCAGATGGGACCTCTGGAAACACCATATATTTT. It specifies CASSLEGTSDGTSGNTIYF.

This sequence joins TRBV6-2 or TRBV6-3 and TRBJ2-5, with TRBD2 matching 11 bases. The ends lost 4 bases at V and 7 bases at J; junction bases unmatched: 14. The CDR3 loop spans 17 amino acids. CDR1 is MNHEY and CDR2 is SVGEGT in the germline V gene. The chain's CDR3 is CASSSQPGLAAPGTQYF. The CDR3 nucleotides are TGTGCCAGCAGTTCGCAACCGGGACTAGCGGCCCCTGGGACCCAGTACTTC.

The rearrangement joins TRBV5-1 to TRBJ1-2; D remains ambiguous. The CDR3 is made up of 14 amino acids. V was shortened by 6 bases and J by 0 bases, with 12 bases between the two germline ends. From germline, CDR1 is SGHRS and CDR2 YFSETQ. The CDR3, as DNA: TGCGCCAGCACCCTAGGGAGAGCTAACTATGGCTACACCTTC. Its translation is CASTLGRANYGYTF.

This clone came up once. In the same sample, other DNA sequences code for this CDR3. The chain couples TRBV11-2 to TRBJ2-1; possible D gene TRBD2, 6 bases. The germline gives CDR1 SGHAT, CDR2 FQNNGV. The V gene lost 5 bases and the J gene lost 0 bases, with 11 bases spanning the gap. CDR3 size: 15 residues. CDR3 amino acids: CASSRGGSSYNEQFF. In nucleotides, the CDR3 is TGTGCCAGCAGCCGTGGGGGGAGCTCCTACAATGAGCAGTTCTTC.

This chain joins TRBV5-1 and TRBJ1-1; D unclear. The CDR3 loop spans 14 amino acids. The V end was cut by 7 bases, the J end by 0 bases, with 13 bases between. Germline-derived CDR1 and CDR2 are SGHRS and YFSETQ. The CDR3 coding sequence is TGCGCCAGCTCTAAAGACCTTATGAACACTGAAGCTTTCTTT. Protein product: CASSKDLMNTEAFF. Looking up the rest from reference TRBV5-1 and TRBJ1-1 gives the full variable domain: KAGVTQTPRYLIKTRGQQVTLSCSPISGHRSVSWYQQTPGQGLQFLFEYFSETQRNKGNFPGRFSGRQFSNSRSEMNVSTLELGDSALYLCASSKDLMNTEAFFGQGTRLTVV.

In this sample, this clone turned up once. V gene TRBV10-1 combines with J gene TRBJ2-1; 15 bases map to TRBD2. The length of the CDR3 is 16 residues. From germline, CDR1 is WNHNN and CDR2 SYGVQD (reference sequence). The V segment lost 6 bases and the J segment 6 bases; nucleotides outside the gene matches: 6. CDR3 nucleotides: TGCGCCAGCAGCGGACTAGCGGGAGGGCCGTTCAATGAGCAGTTCTTC. This gives the protein CASSGLAGGPFNEQFF.

This sequence joins TRBV7-3 and TRBJ2-2; D is ambiguous. This CDR3 comprises 14 residues. Per germline, CDR1 SGHTA and CDR2 FQGTGA. V lost 5 bases, J lost 0 bases, and 7 bases lay in between. In DNA, the CDR3 is TGTGCCAGCAGCCTCGGATCGAACACCGGGGAGCTGTTTTTT. It is translated as CASSLGSNTGELFF.

The rearrangement links TRBV2 to TRBJ1-2, with unresolved D. Trimming pared 3 bases from V and 3 bases from J, leaving 2 bases between. Germline V gives CDR1 SNHLY, CDR2 FYNNEI. The CDR3 totals 11 residues. Here the CDR3 DNA reads TGTGCCAGCAGTGATGACTATGGCTACACCTTC. Residues: CASSDDYGYTF.

Concerning this clone: Germline is not matched at one junction end, which may reflect a read error. This sequence joins TRBV3-1 (or the pseudogene TRBV3-2) and TRBJ2-7; 9 nucleotides line up with TRBD1. In germline, CDR1 is LGHDT, CDR2 YNNKEL (reference sequence). There are 12 residues in the CDR3. The CDR3 is CASSLAGQGRAF. The CDR3 DNA reads as TGTGCCAGCAGCCTTGCCGGACAGGGGAGAGCCTTC.

V and J are TRBV19 and TRBJ2-7; weak D call: TRBD2 (5 bases). The germline V and J ends were trimmed by 5 bases and 6 bases, with 11 bases remaining between them. CDR3 size: 12 residues. CDR1 is LNHDA and CDR2 is SQIVND in the germline V gene (reference sequence). The CDR3 here is CASSRREGEQYF. The CDR3 DNA reads TGTGCCAGTAGTCGGCGCGAGGGCGAGCAGTACTTC. Full variable domain (missing parts from reference TRBV19 and TRBJ2-7): DGGITQSPKYLFRKEGQNVTLSCEQNLNHDAMYWYRQDPGQGLRLIYYSQIVNDFQKGDIAEGYSVSREKKESFPLTVTSAQKNPTAFYLCASSRREGEQYFGPGTRLTVT.